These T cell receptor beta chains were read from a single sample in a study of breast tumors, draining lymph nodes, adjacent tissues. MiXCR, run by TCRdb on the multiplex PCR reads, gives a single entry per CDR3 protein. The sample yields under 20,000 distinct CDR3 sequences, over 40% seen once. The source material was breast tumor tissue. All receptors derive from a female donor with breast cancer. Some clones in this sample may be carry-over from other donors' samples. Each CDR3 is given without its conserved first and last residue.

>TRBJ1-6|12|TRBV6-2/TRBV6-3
ASRRQGSSSPLH
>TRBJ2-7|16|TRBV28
ASSLSPSSAGGVYEQY
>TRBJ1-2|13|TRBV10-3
AISAAEGRASGYT
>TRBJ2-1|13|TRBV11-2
ASSLDRGQPNEQF
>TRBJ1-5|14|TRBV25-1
ASSLDSFPLNQPQH
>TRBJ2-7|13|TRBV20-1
SADPRDGSSYEQY
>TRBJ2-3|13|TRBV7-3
ASSFAGVGTDTQY
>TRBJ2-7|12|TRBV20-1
SARVPAKPYEQY
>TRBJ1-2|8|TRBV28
ASSGQGYT
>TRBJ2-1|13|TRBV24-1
ATSRTSGGYNEQF
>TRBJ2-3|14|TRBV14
ASSPELAGGTDTQY
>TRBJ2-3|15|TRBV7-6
ASSSGLAGVRTDTQY
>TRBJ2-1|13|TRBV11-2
ASSSHRLDRDEQF
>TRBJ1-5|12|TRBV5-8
ASSLERDRQPQH
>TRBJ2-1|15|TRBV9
ASSVGLGGAGSNEQF
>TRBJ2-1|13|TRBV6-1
ASGRGTSERNEQF
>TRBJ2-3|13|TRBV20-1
SARDHIGATDTQY
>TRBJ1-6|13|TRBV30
AWSVLKEGRSPLH
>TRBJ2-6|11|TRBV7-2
ASQVSGANVLT
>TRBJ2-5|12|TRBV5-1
ASSAGTVNQPQY
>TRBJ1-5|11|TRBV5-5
ASSPAEGQPQH
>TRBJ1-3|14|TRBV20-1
SARDPGSQTGNAIY
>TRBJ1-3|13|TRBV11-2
ASSLDLTRSNTIY
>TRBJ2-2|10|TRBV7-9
ALRPNTGELF
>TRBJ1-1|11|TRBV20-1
SARAAGWTEAF
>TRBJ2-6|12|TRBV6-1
ASSQAGGANVLT
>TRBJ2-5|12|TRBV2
ASSGQGGGETQY
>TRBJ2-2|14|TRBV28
ASSLWDRGDTGELF
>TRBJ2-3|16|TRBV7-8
ASSLTGLDLAGTRTQY
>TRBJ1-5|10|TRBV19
ASSIGVQPQH
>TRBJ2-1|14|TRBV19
ASTTRGGRGFNEQF
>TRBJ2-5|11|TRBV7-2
ASASSGQETQY
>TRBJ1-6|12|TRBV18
ASSPRDFNSPLH
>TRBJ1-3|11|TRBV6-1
ASRHRAGNTIY
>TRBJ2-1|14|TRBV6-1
ASSEKPGLAGAEQF
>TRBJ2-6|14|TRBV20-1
SATHKTFSGANVLT
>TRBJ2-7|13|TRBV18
ASSPQSGSSYEQY
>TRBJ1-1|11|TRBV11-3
ASIIRGSAEAF
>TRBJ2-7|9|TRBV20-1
SASVHYEQY
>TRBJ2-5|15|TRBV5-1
ASSPHPGMDYQETQY
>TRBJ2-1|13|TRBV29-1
SVERLAGLGNEQF
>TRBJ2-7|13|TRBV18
ASSPAVGQPHEQY
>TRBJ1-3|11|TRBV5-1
ASSSDFRNTIY
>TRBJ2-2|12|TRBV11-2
ASSSLRATGELF
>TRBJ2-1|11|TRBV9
ASSVWGYNEQF
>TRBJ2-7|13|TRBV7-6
ASSFGTGLTYEQY